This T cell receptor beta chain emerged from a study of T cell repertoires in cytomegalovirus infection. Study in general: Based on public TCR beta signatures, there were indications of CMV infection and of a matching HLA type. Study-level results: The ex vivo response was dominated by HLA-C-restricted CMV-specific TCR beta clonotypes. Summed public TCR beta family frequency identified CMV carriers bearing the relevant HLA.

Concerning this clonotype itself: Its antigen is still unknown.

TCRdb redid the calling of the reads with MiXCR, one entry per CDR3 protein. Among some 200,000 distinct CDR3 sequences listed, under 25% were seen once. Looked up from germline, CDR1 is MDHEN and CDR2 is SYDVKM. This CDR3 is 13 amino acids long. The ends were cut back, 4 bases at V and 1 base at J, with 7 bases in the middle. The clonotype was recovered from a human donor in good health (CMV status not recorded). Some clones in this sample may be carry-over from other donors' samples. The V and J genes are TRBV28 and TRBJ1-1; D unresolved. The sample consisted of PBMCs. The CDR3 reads CASSSGWNTEAFF. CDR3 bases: TGTGCCAGCAGTTCCGGATGGAACACTGAAGCTTTCTTT.